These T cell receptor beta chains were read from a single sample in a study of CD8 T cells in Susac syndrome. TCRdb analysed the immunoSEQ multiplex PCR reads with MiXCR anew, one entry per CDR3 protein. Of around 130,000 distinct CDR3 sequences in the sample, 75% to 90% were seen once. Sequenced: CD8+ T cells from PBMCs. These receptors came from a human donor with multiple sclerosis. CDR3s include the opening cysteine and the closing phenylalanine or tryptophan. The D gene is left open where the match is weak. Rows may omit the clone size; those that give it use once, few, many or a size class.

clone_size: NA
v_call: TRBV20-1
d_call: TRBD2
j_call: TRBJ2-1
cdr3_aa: CSARVSSGYNEQFF
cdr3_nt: TGCAGTGCTAGAGTTTCTAGCGGATACAATGAGCAGTTCTTC

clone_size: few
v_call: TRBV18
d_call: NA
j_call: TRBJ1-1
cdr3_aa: CASSQGGNTEAFF
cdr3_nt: TGTGCCAGCTCACAGGGAGGAAACACTGAAGCTTTCTTT

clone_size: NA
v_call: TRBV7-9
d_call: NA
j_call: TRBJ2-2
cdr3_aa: CASSPQTPLGNTGELFF
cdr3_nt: TGTGCCAGCAGCCCTCAAACTCCTTTGGGGAACACCGGGGAGCTGTTTTTT

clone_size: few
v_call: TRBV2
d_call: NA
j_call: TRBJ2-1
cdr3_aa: CASSDSAANNEQFF
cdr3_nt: TGTGCCAGCAGTGATTCGGCTGCCAACAATGAGCAGTTCTTC

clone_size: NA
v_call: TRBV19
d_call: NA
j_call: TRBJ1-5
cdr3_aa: CATASVGSQPQHF
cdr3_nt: TGTGCCACCGCGTCTGTTGGTTCTCAGCCCCAGCATTTT

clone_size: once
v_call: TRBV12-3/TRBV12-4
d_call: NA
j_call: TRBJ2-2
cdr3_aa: CASSLLLQGELFF
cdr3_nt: TGTGCCAGCAGTTTACTTTTACAGGGGGAGCTGTTTTTT

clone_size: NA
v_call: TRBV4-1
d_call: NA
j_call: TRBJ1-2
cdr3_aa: CASSYTGINYGYTF
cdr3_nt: TGCGCCAGCAGCTACACAGGGATCAACTATGGCTACACCTTC

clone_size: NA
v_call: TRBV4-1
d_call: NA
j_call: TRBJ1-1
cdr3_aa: CASSHSTEAFF
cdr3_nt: TGCGCCAGCAGCCATAGCACTGAAGCTTTCTTT

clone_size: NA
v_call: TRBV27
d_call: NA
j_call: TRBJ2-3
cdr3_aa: CASSLLRDTDTQYF
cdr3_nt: TGTGCCAGCAGTTTACTCAGGGACACAGATACGCAGTATTTT

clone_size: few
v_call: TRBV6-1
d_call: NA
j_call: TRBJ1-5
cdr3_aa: CASRQDGYQPQHF
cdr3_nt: TGTGCCAGCAGGCAGGACGGCTATCAGCCCCAGCATTTT

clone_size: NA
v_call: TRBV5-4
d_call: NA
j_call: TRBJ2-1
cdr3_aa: CASSDPGLKQFF
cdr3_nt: TGTGCCAGCAGCGATCCGGGCCTCAAGCAGTTCTTC

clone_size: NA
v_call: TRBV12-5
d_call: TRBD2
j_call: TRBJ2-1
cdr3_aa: CASVRGTSGISYNEQFF
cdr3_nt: TGTGCTAGCGTCCGAGGGACTAGCGGAATTTCCTACAATGAGCAGTTCTTC

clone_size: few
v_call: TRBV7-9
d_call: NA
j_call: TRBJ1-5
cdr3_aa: CASSSPSQPQHF
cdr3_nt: TGTGCCAGCAGCTCTCCTTCCCAGCCCCAGCATTTT

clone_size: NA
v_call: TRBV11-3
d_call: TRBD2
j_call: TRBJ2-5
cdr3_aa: CASSPGGAVQETQYF
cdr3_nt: TGTGCCAGCAGCCCGGGGGGAGCTGTGCAAGAGACCCAGTACTTC

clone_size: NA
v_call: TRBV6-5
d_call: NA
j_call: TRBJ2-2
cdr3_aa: CASSPLGGRELFF
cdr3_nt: TGTGCCAGCAGCCCACTTGGTGGGCGAGAGCTGTTTTTT

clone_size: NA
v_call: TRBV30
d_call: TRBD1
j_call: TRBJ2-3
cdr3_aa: CAWSWDRVSDTQYF
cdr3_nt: TGTGCCTGGAGTTGGGACAGGGTTTCGGATACGCAGTATTTT

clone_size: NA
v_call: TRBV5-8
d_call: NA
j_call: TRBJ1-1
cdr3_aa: CASSLDPEAFF
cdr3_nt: TGTGCCAGCAGCTTGGACCCTGAAGCTTTCTTT

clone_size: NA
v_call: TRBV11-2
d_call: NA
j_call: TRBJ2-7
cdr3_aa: CASSPTNRLTLYEQYF
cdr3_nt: TGTGCCAGCAGCCCGACAAACAGATTAACCCTCTACGAGCAGTACTTC

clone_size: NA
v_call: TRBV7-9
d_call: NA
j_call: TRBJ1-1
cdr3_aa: CASSLVEAPEAFF
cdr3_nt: TGTGCCAGCAGCTTGGTGGAGGCACCTGAAGCTTTCTTT

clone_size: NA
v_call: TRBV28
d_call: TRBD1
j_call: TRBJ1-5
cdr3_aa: CASSTYARQGNQPQHF
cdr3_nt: TGTGCCAGCAGCACGTACGCTCGACAGGGGAATCAGCCCCAGCATTTT

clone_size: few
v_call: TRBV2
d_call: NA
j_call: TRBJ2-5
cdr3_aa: CASSPLGQETQYF
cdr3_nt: TGTGCCAGCAGTCCGCTCGGCCAAGAGACCCAGTACTTC

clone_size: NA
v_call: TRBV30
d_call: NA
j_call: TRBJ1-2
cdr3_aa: CAWMQLTAANYGYTF
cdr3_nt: TGTGCCTGGATGCAGCTAACAGCAGCTAACTATGGCTACACCTTC

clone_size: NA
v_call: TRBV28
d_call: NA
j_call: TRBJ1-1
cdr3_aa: CASSFRPSEAFF
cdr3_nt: TGTGCCAGCAGTTTTCGGCCATCAGAAGCTTTCTTT

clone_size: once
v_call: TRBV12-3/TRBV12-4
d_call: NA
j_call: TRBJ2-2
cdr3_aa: CASSFLSVGELFF
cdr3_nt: TGTGCCAGCAGTTTTTTGTCGGTCGGGGAGCTGTTTTTT

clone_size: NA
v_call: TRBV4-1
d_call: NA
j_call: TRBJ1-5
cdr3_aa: CASSQVLGSLGNQPQHF
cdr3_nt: TGCGCCAGCAGCCAAGTTCTAGGATCGTTGGGCAATCAGCCCCAGCATTTT

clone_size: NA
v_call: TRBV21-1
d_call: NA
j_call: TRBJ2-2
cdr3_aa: CASSKRRQRTGELFF
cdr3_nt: TGTGCCAGCAGCAAAAGGAGACAGCGCACCGGGGAGCTGTTTTTT

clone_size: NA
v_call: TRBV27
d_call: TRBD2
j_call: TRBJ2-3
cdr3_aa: CASSFRGSPSGVADTQYF
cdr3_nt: TGTGCCAGCAGTTTTCGGGGAAGCCCTAGCGGGGTGGCAGATACGCAGTATTTT

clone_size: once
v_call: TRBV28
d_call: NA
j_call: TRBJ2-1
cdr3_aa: CASSLGVGGSLYNEQFF
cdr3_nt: TGTGCCAGCAGTTTAGGCGTGGGGGGCTCCCTCTACAATGAGCAGTTCTTC

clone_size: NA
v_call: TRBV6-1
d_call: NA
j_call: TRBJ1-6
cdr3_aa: CASSDSGEKNSPLHF
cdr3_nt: TGTGCCAGCAGTGATTCAGGGGAAAAGAATTCACCCCTCCACTTT

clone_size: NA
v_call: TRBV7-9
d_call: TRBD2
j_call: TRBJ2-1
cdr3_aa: CASSPGLVGDEQFF
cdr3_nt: TGTGCCAGCAGCCCCGGACTAGTTGGGGATGAGCAGTTCTTC

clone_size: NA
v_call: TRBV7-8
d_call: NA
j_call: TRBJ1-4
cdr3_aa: CASSLTSILTNEKLFF
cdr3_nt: TGTGCCAGCAGCTTGACGTCCATATTAACTAATGAAAAACTGTTTTTT

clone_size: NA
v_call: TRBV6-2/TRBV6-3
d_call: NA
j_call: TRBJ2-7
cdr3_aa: CASSSLPPEQYF
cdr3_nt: TGTGCCAGCAGTTCCCTCCCCCCCGAGCAGTACTTC

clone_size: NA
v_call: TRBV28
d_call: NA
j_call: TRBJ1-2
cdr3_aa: CASSPRTAPANYGYTF
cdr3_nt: TGTGCCAGCAGCCCTCGGACAGCCCCAGCTAACTATGGCTACACCTTC

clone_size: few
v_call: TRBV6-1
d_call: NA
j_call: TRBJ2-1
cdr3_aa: CASSEVNEQFF
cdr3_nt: TGTGCCAGCAGTGAAGTAAATGAGCAGTTCTTC

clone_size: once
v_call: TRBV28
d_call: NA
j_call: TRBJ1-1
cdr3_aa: CASSELSRIAPNTEAFF
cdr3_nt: TGTGCCAGCAGTGAACTTAGCCGAATCGCTCCTAACACTGAAGCTTTCTTT

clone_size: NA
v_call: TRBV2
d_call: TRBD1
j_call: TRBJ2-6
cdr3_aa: CASSDPRTGVGSGANVLTF
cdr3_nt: TGTGCCAGCAGTGACCCCAGGACAGGGGTGGGCTCTGGGGCCAACGTCCTGACTTTC

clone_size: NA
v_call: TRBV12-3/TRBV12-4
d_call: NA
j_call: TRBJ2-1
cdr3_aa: CASRQVNEQFF
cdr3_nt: TGTGCCAGCAGACAGGTCAATGAGCAGTTCTTC

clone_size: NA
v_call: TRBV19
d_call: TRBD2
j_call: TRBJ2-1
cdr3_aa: CASSIGVGTSSNEQFF
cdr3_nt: TGTGCCAGTAGTATAGGGGTCGGGACTAGCAGTAATGAGCAGTTCTTC

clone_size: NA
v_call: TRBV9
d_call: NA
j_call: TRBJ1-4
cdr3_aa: CASSVGDTSGEKLFF
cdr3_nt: TGTGCCAGCAGCGTAGGCGACACCTCCGGGGAAAAACTGTTTTTT

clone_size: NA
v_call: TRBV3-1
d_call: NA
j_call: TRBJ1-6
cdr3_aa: CASSRGSPLHF
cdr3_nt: TGTGCCAGCAGCCGCGGGTCACCCCTCCACTTT

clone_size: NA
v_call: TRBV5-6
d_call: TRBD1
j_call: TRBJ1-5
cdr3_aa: CASSLAGGARNQPQHF
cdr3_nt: TGTGCCAGCAGCTTGGCAGGGGGTGCGCGCAATCAGCCCCAGCATTTT

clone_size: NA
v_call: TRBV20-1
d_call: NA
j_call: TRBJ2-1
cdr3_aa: CSARDLREAGDYEQFF
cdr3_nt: TGCAGTGCTAGAGACCTCCGCGAGGCCGGGGATTATGAGCAGTTCTTC

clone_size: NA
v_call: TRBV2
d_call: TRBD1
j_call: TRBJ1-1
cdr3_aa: CASTSWGDRTTEAFF
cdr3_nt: TGTGCCAGCACCTCCTGGGGGGACAGGACCACTGAAGCTTTCTTT

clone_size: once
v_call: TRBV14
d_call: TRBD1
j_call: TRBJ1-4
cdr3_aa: CASSSPGQGRLTNEKLFF
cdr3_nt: TGTGCCAGCAGCTCACCGGGACAGGGGAGATTGACTAATGAAAAACTGTTTTTT

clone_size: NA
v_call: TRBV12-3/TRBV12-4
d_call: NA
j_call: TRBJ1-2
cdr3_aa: CASSSGTDDYGYTF
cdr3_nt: TGTGCCAGCAGTTCGGGGACCGATGACTATGGCTACACCTTC

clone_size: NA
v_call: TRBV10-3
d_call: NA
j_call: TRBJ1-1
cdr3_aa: CAITSPETGLNTEAFF
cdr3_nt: TGTGCCATCACCTCCCCTGAGACAGGCCTCAACACTGAAGCTTTCTTT

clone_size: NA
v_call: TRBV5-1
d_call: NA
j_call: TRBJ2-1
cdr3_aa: CASGGMDSYYNEQFF
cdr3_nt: TGCGCCAGCGGGGGGATGGACAGCTACTACAATGAGCAGTTCTTC

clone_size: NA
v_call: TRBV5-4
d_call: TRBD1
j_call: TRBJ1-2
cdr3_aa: CASSSGQGAPPGYTF
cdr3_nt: TGTGCCAGCAGCTCGGGACAGGGGGCGCCTCCGGGCTACACCTTC

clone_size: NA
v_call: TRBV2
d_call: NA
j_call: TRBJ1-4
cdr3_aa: CASSEASWSGDEKLFF
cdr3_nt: TGTGCCAGCAGTGAAGCTTCCTGGTCCGGGGACGAAAAACTGTTTTTT

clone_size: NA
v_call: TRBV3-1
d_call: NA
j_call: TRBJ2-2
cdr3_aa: CATRHHNTGELFF
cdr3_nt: TGTGCCACCAGACACCATAACACCGGGGAGCTGTTTTTT

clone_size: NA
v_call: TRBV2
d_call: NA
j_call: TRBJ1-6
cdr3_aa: CASSDDYSNSPLHF
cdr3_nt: TGTGCCAGCAGTGATGATTACAGTAATTCACCCCTCCACTTT

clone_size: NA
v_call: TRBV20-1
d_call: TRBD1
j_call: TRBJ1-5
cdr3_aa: CSARPGTGYSNQPQHF
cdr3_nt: TGCAGTGCTAGGCCTGGGACAGGCTATAGCAATCAGCCCCAGCATTTT

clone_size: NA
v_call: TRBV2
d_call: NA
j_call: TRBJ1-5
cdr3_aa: CASRVGAGNQPQHF
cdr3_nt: TGTGCCAGCAGAGTGGGGGCCGGCAATCAGCCCCAGCATTTT

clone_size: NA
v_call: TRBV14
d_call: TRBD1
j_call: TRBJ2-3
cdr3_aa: CASSLRRDRGPHTQYF
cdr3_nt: TGTGCCAGCAGCCTCCGGAGGGACAGGGGTCCACATACGCAGTATTTT